Described below is a single T cell receptor (beta chain) sequence and its context. Its specificity is not known. A read error may produce the germline difference seen at one junction end. Breast cancer patients provided tissue from their axillary draining lymph nodes. These data originate in a study of breast tumors, draining lymph nodes, adjacent tissues. Study-wide findings and caveats: Tumor TCR diversity was below lymph nodes but above nontumor tissue.

TCRdb recomputed calls from the multiplex PCR reads with MiXCR, one row per CDR3 protein. There are over 130,000 distinct CDR3 sequences in the sample; about 30% occur only once, and less than 2.5% lies in the top ten. Germline V gene data show CDR1 as ENHRY and CDR2 as SYGVKD. The CDR3 runs 14 residues. The rearrangement joins TRBV10-3 to TRBJ1-6; TRBD1 matches at 8 bases. Sequencing used axillary lymph node tissue. This TCR derives from a female donor with breast cancer. Some clones in this sample may be carry-over from other donors' samples. In DNA form, the CDR3 reads TGTGCCATGAGACCGGGACAGGCGAATTCGCCCCTCCACTTT. This translates into CAMRPGQANSPLHF.